Reported below is one T cell receptor (beta chain). The data were taken from a study of blood T cell repertoires in COVID-19. The table came from immunoSEQ multiplex PCR; TCRdb's copy has only in-frame clones and leaves some out. The sample lists hundreds of thousands of clones; about 79% were seen once. The J segment lost 5 bases and the V segment lost 5 bases, leaving 9 bases of the junction unmatched. Germline loops: CDR1 SGHVS, CDR2 FQNEAQ. The CDR3 contains 15 residues. Source material: peripheral blood. The clonotype originates from an elderly woman with acute or convalescent COVID-19. J is TRBJ1-5 and V is TRBV7-8, with TRBD1 matching over 7 bases. The CDR3 DNA reads TGTGCCAGCAGCATGGCGTCCAGGGGGGATCAGCCCCAGCATTTT. Amino acid sequence: CASSMASRGDQPQHF.